The clone carrying this TCR beta chain came up many times. Its antigen is still unknown. These data originate in a study of blood T cells in healthy people across ages. The length of the CDR3 is 13 residues. V dropped 9 bases and J dropped 0 bases, with 11 bases sitting between them. CDR1 MNHEY and CDR2 SMNVEV come from the germline V gene (reference sequence). Then a second PCR, running about 7 to 11 cycles, was carried out with a sample-barcoded 5' primer and a J-beta primer mix. TCRdb re-analysed the 5' RACE reads in MiXCR, keeping a single row per CDR3 protein. The sample contains some 1 million distinct CDR3 sequences, 45% of which appear only once. Study conclusions and caveats: In these data, TCR beta diversity tracked strongly with naive T cell percentage. Diversity was higher, and naive CD4+ cells more numerous, in long-lived donors than in aged donors.

What was sequenced was blood. This clonotype was obtained from a woman aged 55-69 years in good health. J is TRBJ2-5 and V is TRBV27, with a tentative D call TRBD1 (5 bases). CDR3 residues: CASRKTDQETQYF. The CDR3, as DNA: TGTGCCAGTCGAAAGACAGACCAAGAGACCCAGTACTTC.